The T cell receptor beta chain under discussion was sequenced for a study of OX40 agonist ivuxolimab in advanced cancers. Whole-study context: The patients received agonistic anti-OX40 (CD134) antibody ivuxolimab.

Repertoires were generated with immunoSEQ multiplex PCR, while TCRdb's copy carries only in-frame clones and drops some. The sample includes some 63,000 clones, around 87% of them seen just once. CDR1 is MNHNS and CDR2 is SASEGT in the germline V gene. The CDR3 is made up of 18 amino acids. Trimming pared 3 bases from V and 5 bases from J, leaving 25 bases between. The chain couples TRBV6-1 to TRBJ2-5; D is possibly TRBD2 (5 bases). Material: CD4+ or CD8+ T cells sorted from blood, obtained in a trial of the OX40 agonist ivuxolimab. The clonotype comes from an adult with an advanced solid tumor such as melanoma, head and neck, liver or kidney cancer. The CDR3 DNA sequence: TGTGCCAGCAGTGAGTTTTTTAGTTTCGGCAACAAGCGGGAGACCCAGTACTTC. This sequence encodes CASSEFFSFGNKRETQYF.